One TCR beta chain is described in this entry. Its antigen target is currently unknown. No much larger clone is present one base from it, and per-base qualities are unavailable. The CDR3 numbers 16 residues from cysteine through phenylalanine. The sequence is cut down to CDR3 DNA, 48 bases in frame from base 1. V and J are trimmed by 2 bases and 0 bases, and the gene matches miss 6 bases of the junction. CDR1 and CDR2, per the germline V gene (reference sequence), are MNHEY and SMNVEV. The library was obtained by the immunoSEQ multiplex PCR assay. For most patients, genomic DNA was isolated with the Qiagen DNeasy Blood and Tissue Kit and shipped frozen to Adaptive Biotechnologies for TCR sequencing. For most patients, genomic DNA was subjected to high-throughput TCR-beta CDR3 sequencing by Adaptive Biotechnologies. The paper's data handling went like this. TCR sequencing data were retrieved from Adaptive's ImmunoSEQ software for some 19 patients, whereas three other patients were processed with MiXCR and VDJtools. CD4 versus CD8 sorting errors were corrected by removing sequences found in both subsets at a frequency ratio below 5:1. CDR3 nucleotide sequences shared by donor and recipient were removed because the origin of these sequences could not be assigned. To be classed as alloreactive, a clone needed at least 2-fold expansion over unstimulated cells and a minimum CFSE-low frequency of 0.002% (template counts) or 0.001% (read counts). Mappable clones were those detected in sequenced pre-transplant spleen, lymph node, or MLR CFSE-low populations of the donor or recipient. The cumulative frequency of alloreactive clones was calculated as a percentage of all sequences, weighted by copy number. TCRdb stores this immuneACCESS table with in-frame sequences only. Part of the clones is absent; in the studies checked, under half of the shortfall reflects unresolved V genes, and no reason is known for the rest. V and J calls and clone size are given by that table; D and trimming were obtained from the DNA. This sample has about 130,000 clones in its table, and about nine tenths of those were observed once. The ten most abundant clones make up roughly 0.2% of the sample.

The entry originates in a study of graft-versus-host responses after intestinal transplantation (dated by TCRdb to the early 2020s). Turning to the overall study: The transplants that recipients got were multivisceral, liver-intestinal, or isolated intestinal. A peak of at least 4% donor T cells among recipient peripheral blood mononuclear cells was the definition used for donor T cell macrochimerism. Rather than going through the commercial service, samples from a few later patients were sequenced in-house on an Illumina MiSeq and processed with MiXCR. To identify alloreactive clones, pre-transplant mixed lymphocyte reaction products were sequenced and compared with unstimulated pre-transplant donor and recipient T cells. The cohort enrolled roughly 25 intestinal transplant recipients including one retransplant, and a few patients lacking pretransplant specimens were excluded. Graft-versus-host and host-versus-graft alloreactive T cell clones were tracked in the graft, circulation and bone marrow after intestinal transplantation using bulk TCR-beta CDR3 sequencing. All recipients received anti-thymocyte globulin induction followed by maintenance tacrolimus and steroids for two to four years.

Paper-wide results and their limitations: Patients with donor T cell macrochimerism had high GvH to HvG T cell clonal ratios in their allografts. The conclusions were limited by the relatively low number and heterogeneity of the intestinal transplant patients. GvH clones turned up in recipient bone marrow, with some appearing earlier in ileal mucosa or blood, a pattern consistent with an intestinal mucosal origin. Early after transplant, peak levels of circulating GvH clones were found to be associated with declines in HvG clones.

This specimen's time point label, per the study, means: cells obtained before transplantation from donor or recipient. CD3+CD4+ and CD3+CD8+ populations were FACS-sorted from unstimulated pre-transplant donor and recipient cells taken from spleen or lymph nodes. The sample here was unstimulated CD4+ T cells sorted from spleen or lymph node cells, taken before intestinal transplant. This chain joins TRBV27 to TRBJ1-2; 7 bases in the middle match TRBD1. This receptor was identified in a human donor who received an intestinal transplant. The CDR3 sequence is CASSLTGQLANYGYTF. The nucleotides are TGTGCCAGCAGTTTAACGGGACAGTTAGCTAACTATGGCTACACCTTC.